The subject of this entry is one T cell receptor (beta chain). The data were obtained in a study of shared clonotypes between healthy human individuals. As for the study in general: Contributing individuals were two females and three males aged 18 to 49.

CDR1 is SGHVS, CDR2 FNYEAQ, per germline. Trimming left V 0 bases short and J 8 bases short, with 8 bases between. This CDR3 is 13 amino acids long. CD4+ cells yielded CD45RA+ naive and CD45RA-negative memory subsets. Replicate PCRs run on sorted subsets employed 150 to 250 ng DNA, some 33,000 T cell genomes. In the original analysis: ImmunoSEQ yielded junction-only sequences lacking quality scores, so filtering differed. Using immunoSEQ multiplex PCR, the repertoire was profiled, and TCRdb retains in-frame clones only, with some absent. D and trimming were read from the DNA, whereas the V and J calls and clone size are those reported in that table. Of about 1.1 million clones detected, around 78% appear once; the ten largest clones hold under 0.8%.

This chain joins TRBV7-6 and TRBJ2-1, with no clear D. The sequencing sample was made of memory CD4+ T cells from PBMCs. Indicated subset: CD45RA-negative fraction. The receptor was derived from a young man in good health. Some clones in this sample may be carry-over from other donors' samples. CDR3 sequence: CASSLARSYEQFF. CDR3 sequence (DNA): TGTGCCAGCAGCTTAGCGCGCAGCTATGAGCAGTTCTTC.